This TCR beta chain was identified in a study of radiotherapy plus CTLA-4 blockade in lung cancer. In the study overall: Of the patients, about 19% showed objective responses and roughly 30% attained disease control.

Receiving focal radiation plus CTLA-4 blockade with ipilimumab were patients who had chemo-refractory metastatic non-small-cell lung cancer. This CDR3 contains 13 residues. Per the germline V gene, CDR1 is SNHLY and CDR2 is FYNNEI. V gave up 6 bases and J gave up 4 bases, with 13 bases separating them. The study's findings and limits: Early blood T cell clone dynamics reportedly forecast response best, with interferon-beta. Radiotherapy was combined with ipilimumab, and tumor-derived TCR clones then expanded in blood.

With regard to this clone: Its target is not known.

Generated by immunoSEQ multiplex PCR, the TCRdb table keeps only in-frame clones and is missing some. This sample has some 110,000 clones; more than 65% occur once, and the top ten carry around 3.3%. This specimen consisted of peripheral blood, obtained from a patient treated with radiotherapy plus ipilimumab. V gene TRBV2 combines with J gene TRBJ2-7, with D tentatively TRBD2 (6 bases). This receptor was taken from a human donor with non-small cell lung cancer that progressed on radiotherapy plus ipilimumab. Some clones in this sample may be carry-over from other donors' samples. The CDR3 region has the DNA TGTGCCAGCAGGAAGGGGCTAGCGTACGAGCAGTACTTC. As protein: CASRKGLAYEQYF.